These T cell receptor beta chains were read from a single sample in a study of technical replicates of blood from a few donors. TCRdb's copy holds only in-frame clones and misses some; the assay was immunoSEQ multiplex PCR. The data show 84,000 or so clones, roughly 93% seen once. The sequencing sample was made of T cells isolated from PBMCs. These receptors were collected from a human donor in good health. Both conserved end residues are part of each CDR3. Fields, in order: J gene, clone size, D gene, V gene, CDR3 DNA, CDR3 protein. A D gene is named only where the DNA matches it firmly. A clone size is listed for some rows: how often the clone was seen (once, few, many), or a class if it is expanded.

J: TRBJ1-5
size: .
D: .
V: TRBV23-1
DNA: TGCGCCAGCAGTCAATCCCCCGGACAGCGCAATCAGCCCCAGCATTTT
CDR3: CASSQSPGQRNQPQHF

J: TRBJ1-5
size: .
D: .
V: TRBV6-6
DNA: TGTGCCAGCAGTAGCTCCAAAGGAGGCGGTCTACAGCCCCAGCATTTT
CDR3: CASSSSKGGGLQPQHF

J: TRBJ2-1
size: .
D: .
V: TRBV11-1
DNA: TGTGCCAGCAGCTTAGTAAATGAGCAGTTCTTC
CDR3: CASSLVNEQFF

J: TRBJ2-7
size: .
D: TRBD1
V: TRBV7-9
DNA: TGTGCCAGCAGCACGAGGGACCGGACAGGGGGGGCCTACGAGCAGTACTTC
CDR3: CASSTRDRTGGAYEQYF

J: TRBJ2-3
size: once
D: .
V: TRBV2
DNA: TGTGCCAGCAGTGACGACAGACACAACACAGATACGCAGTATTTT
CDR3: CASSDDRHNTDTQYF

J: TRBJ2-7
size: .
D: .
V: TRBV28
DNA: TGTGCCAGCAGTTCCACGGGAAGCTCCTACGAGCAGTACTTC
CDR3: CASSSTGSSYEQYF

J: TRBJ2-2
size: .
D: .
V: TRBV30
DNA: TGTGCCTGGGAGGCATTGGCCGGGGAGCTGTTTTTT
CDR3: CAWEALAGELFF

J: TRBJ2-2
size: .
D: .
V: TRBV7-9
DNA: TGTGCCAGCAGCTTATGGGGGGTGAACACCGGGGAGCTGTTTTTT
CDR3: CASSLWGVNTGELFF

J: TRBJ2-2
size: .
D: TRBD2
V: TRBV9
DNA: TGTGCCAGCAGCGTAACGGGACTAGTGACCGGGGAGCTGTTTTTT
CDR3: CASSVTGLVTGELFF

J: TRBJ2-7
size: .
D: TRBD2
V: TRBV7-7
DNA: TGTGCCAGCAGCTTAGAAGCGGGAGTAACCGGCGAGCAGTACTTC
CDR3: CASSLEAGVTGEQYF

J: TRBJ2-5
size: .
D: TRBD1
V: TRBV14
DNA: TGTGCCAGCAGCGTGGGACAGATTGTAGAGACCCAGTACTTC
CDR3: CASSVGQIVETQYF

J: TRBJ2-3
size: .
D: TRBD2
V: TRBV5-8
DNA: TGTGCCAGCAGCTTGTCCGCGGGACTAGCGGGAGGGGGTAGCACAGATACGCAGTATTTT
CDR3: CASSLSAGLAGGGSTDTQYF

J: TRBJ2-5
size: .
D: .
V: TRBV28
DNA: TGTGCCAGCAGTTCCTTTAACCCAGGGCCCCAAGAGACCCAGTACTTC
CDR3: CASSSFNPGPQETQYF

J: TRBJ1-5
size: .
D: .
V: TRBV28
DNA: TGTGCCAGCAGTACCGCAGGGTTCCCCCCAAGTCGCCAGCCCCAGCATTTT
CDR3: CASSTAGFPPSRQPQHF

J: TRBJ1-5
size: few
D: .
V: TRBV30
DNA: TGTGCCTGGAGTGTACAGGGAAGTCAGCCCCAGCATTTT
CDR3: CAWSVQGSQPQHF

J: TRBJ1-3
size: few
D: .
V: TRBV7-9
DNA: TGTGCCAGCAGCCTTATTCAGAGGTCCTCTGGAAACACCATATATTTT
CDR3: CASSLIQRSSGNTIYF

J: TRBJ1-6
size: .
D: .
V: TRBV9
DNA: TGTGCCAGCAGCGTAGGAGGTAATTCACCCCTCCACTTT
CDR3: CASSVGGNSPLHF

J: TRBJ2-1
size: .
D: .
V: TRBV28
DNA: TGTGCCACCAGCCCGTCTACTACCTCTTACAATGAGCAGTTCTTC
CDR3: CATSPSTTSYNEQFF

J: TRBJ2-6
size: .
D: .
V: TRBV19
DNA: TGTGCCACAACTAGGACAGCAGGGGCCAACGTCCTGACTTTC
CDR3: CATTRTAGANVLTF

J: TRBJ2-1
size: .
D: TRBD2
V: TRBV18
DNA: TGTGCCAGCTTCCTAGCGGGAGAATACAATGAGCAGTTCTTC
CDR3: CASFLAGEYNEQFF

J: TRBJ2-5
size: .
D: .
V: TRBV7-9
DNA: TGTGCCAGCAGCCCACCTCAGGGTGAAGAGACCCAGTACTTC
CDR3: CASSPPQGEETQYF

J: TRBJ2-7
size: .
D: TRBD1
V: TRBV27
DNA: TGTGCCAGCAGTTTCTGGGGACAGAACTACGAGCAGTACTTC
CDR3: CASSFWGQNYEQYF

J: TRBJ1-2
size: .
D: .
V: TRBV5-1
DNA: TGCGCCAGCAGCTTTTCAGGGATCGACTATGGCTACACCTTC
CDR3: CASSFSGIDYGYTF

J: TRBJ1-1
size: .
D: .
V: TRBV19
DNA: TGTGCCAGTTACTACGGACAGAGGAACACTGAAGCTTTCTTT
CDR3: CASYYGQRNTEAFF

J: TRBJ1-1
size: .
D: .
V: TRBV7-9
DNA: TGTGCCAGCAGCTTCGACACTGAAGCTTTCTTT
CDR3: CASSFDTEAFF

J: TRBJ1-1
size: .
D: .
V: TRBV19
DNA: TGTGCCAGTAGTATACGGGTCCGGGGGGACACTGAAGCTTTCTTT
CDR3: CASSIRVRGDTEAFF

J: TRBJ2-1
size: .
D: TRBD2
V: TRBV10-1
DNA: TGCGCCAGCAGTGAGGCCCGTCCGGCGGGCGGGGGATACAATGAGCAGTTCTTC
CDR3: CASSEARPAGGGYNEQFF

J: TRBJ2-1
size: .
D: .
V: TRBV2
DNA: TGTGCCAGCAGGGGGGCTAGCTCCTACAATGAGCAGTTCTTC
CDR3: CASRGASSYNEQFF

J: TRBJ2-1
size: .
D: TRBD2
V: TRBV28
DNA: TGTGCCAGCAGTTCCCCGGGGGGGTCAAGCTCCTACAATGAGCAGTTCTTC
CDR3: CASSSPGGSSSYNEQFF

J: TRBJ1-5
size: .
D: .
V: TRBV19
DNA: TGTGCCAGTAGTGGCAGGGGTTTGGATCAGCCCCAGCATTTT
CDR3: CASSGRGLDQPQHF

J: TRBJ1-2
size: .
D: TRBD1
V: TRBV7-9
DNA: TGTGCCAGCAGCATACGACAGGGATGGAAGGGCTACACCTTC
CDR3: CASSIRQGWKGYTF

J: TRBJ2-7
size: .
D: .
V: TRBV7-2
DNA: TGTGCCAGCAGCTTATACCCCTCCCGAGGGTACGAGCAGTACTTC
CDR3: CASSLYPSRGYEQYF

J: TRBJ1-2
size: .
D: .
V: TRBV29-1
DNA: TGCAGCGTTGAAGCACCAGGGGACCCCTTCTATGGCTACACCTTC
CDR3: CSVEAPGDPFYGYTF

J: TRBJ2-1
size: .
D: TRBD2
V: TRBV19
DNA: TGTGCCAGTAGTATGGGGCCTACTAGCGGGATACAACTCCGTCAGTTCTTC
CDR3: CASSMGPTSGIQLRQFF

J: TRBJ2-5
size: .
D: TRBD1
V: TRBV29-1
DNA: TGCAGCATCGAGGGGGCAGGGCGGGAGACCCAGTACTTC
CDR3: CSIEGAGRETQYF

J: TRBJ1-1
size: .
D: TRBD1
V: TRBV9
DNA: TGTGCCAGCAGCGCTCAACAGGGGGCCACTGAAGCTTTCTTT
CDR3: CASSAQQGATEAFF

J: TRBJ2-5
size: .
D: TRBD1
V: TRBV5-1
DNA: TGCGCCAGCAGCTTCCTGGACAGGGGGCAAGAGACCCAGTACTTC
CDR3: CASSFLDRGQETQYF

J: TRBJ2-3
size: .
D: TRBD2
V: TRBV7-6
DNA: TGTGCCAGCAGCTCCGGGCGGGGGACAGATACGCAGTATTTT
CDR3: CASSSGRGTDTQYF

J: TRBJ1-5
size: .
D: TRBD1
V: TRBV9
DNA: TGTGCCAGCAGCGTGGCAGGGGGTGATAATCAGCCCCAGCATTTT
CDR3: CASSVAGGDNQPQHF

J: TRBJ2-1
size: .
D: TRBD2
V: TRBV25-1
DNA: TGTGCCAGCAGTGGGACCGCTAGCGGGGCCTACAATGAGCAGTTCTTC
CDR3: CASSGTASGAYNEQFF

J: TRBJ1-2
size: .
D: .
V: TRBV25-1
DNA: TGTGCCAGCAGTCCCCTGGGGGCCGGTGATACGAGGGGCTACACCTTC
CDR3: CASSPLGAGDTRGYTF

J: TRBJ2-5
size: once
D: .
V: TRBV7-9
DNA: TGTGCCAGCAGCTTAGATGGGGGGGGGCCAGTTGAGACCCAGTACTTC
CDR3: CASSLDGGGPVETQYF

J: TRBJ2-1
size: .
D: .
V: TRBV20-1
DNA: TGCAGTGCTCCCCAACTAGCAGAGCAGTTCTTC
CDR3: CSAPQLAEQFF

J: TRBJ1-2
size: .
D: TRBD1
V: TRBV28
DNA: TGTGCCAGCACCTCAGGGGGACAGGGGATTTATGGCTACACCTTC
CDR3: CASTSGGQGIYGYTF

J: TRBJ2-4
size: .
D: TRBD1
V: TRBV2
DNA: TGTGCCAGCAGTAGACAGGGGGCGTCGGGGGACATTCAGTACTTC
CDR3: CASSRQGASGDIQYF

J: TRBJ2-7
size: .
D: TRBD2
V: TRBV10-3
DNA: TGTGCCATCAGTGATTTGACTAGCGGGACGCTCTACGAGCAGTACTTC
CDR3: CAISDLTSGTLYEQYF

J: TRBJ2-2
size: .
D: .
V: TRBV19
DNA: TGTGCCAGTAGTATTGGAGGTAGGACCGGGGAGCTGTTTTTT
CDR3: CASSIGGRTGELFF

J: TRBJ1-5
size: few
D: TRBD1
V: TRBV4-1
DNA: TGCGCCAGCAGCCAAGACGACCGGGACAGGGGCAATCAGCCCCAGCATTTT
CDR3: CASSQDDRDRGNQPQHF

J: TRBJ2-5
size: .
D: TRBD2
V: TRBV6-5
DNA: TGTGCCAGCAGTTACACTGGGAGGGGCGTGGGAGAGACCCAGTACTTC
CDR3: CASSYTGRGVGETQYF

J: TRBJ2-1
size: .
D: TRBD2
V: TRBV5-4
DNA: TGTGCCAGCAGCGCGAGGACTAGCGGGAACAATGAGCAGTTCTTC
CDR3: CASSARTSGNNEQFF

J: TRBJ1-2
size: .
D: .
V: TRBV7-9
DNA: TGTGCCAGCAGCTTAGTTGGCGGTCCTCTGGTTGGCTACACCTTC
CDR3: CASSLVGGPLVGYTF